The clone carrying this T cell receptor beta chain was seen many times. The data belong to a study of regulatory T cells in long-lasting Graves disease. The authors built TCR beta libraries using iRepertoire HTBI primers and Arm-PCR of CDR3 regions. TCRdb reanalysed the multiplex PCR reads using MiXCR and keeps one entry per CDR3 protein. This repertoire shows about 500,000 distinct CDR3 sequences, about 16% found once; its top ten account for 9% to 15%. Time point described: newly diagnosed GD, antithyroid drugs for less than 3 months. RNA from PBMCs was the source of the TCR library. The sample also formed part of further work on T cells in Graves' hyperthyroidism and ophthalmopathy.

This receptor was obtained from a middle-aged man with Graves disease. The starting material was peripheral blood mononuclear cells (PBMCs), obtained at new diagnosis, from a patient treated with antithyroid drugs.

The CDR3 nucleotides read TGTGCCAGCAGCCCATCACAGAACTACGAGCAGTACTTC. It is translated as CASSPSQNYEQYF. This sequence joins TRBV28 and TRBJ2-7; D is ambiguous. The germline V gene encodes CDR1 MDHEN and CDR2 SYDVKM. V lost 6 bases and J lost 3, with 12 bases in between. The CDR3 runs to 13 residues.